Listed below are T cell receptor beta chains from one sample, sequenced in a study of cytomegalovirus exposure and HLA in healthy donors. The assay was immunoSEQ multiplex PCR, and TCRdb's table has in-frame clones only and misses some. The table for this sample gives some 70,000 clones. The sample was PBMCs. These receptors all stem from a boy between 10 and 17 years old in good health and CMV-seronegative. CDR3s include the opening cysteine and the closing phenylalanine or tryptophan.

v_call	j_call	cdr3_aa
TRBV2	TRBJ2-1	CASSEALGLAGGDNEQFF
TRBV18	TRBJ1-2	CASSDRGANGYTF
TRBV9	TRBJ2-3	CASSVVRGRAPDTQYF
TRBV29-1	TRBJ1-1	CSVAGGRETEAFF
TRBV6-4	TRBJ2-5	CASSDERDSETQYF
TRBV13	TRBJ2-1	CASSLAGGLTYNEQFF
TRBV7-9	TRBJ2-3	CASSLTPTSGDTQYF
TRBV18	TRBJ2-7	CASSPPSSGGARAHEQYF
TRBV7-9	TRBJ2-7	CASSRLAGGTEQYF
TRBV7-3	TRBJ2-3	CASSRASTDTQYF
TRBV6-1	TRBJ1-1	CASSEAIHQFNTEAFF
TRBV5-6	TRBJ2-1	CASSLRQGQFF
TRBV5-5	TRBJ1-2	CASSRGGIRDGYTF
TRBV30	TRBJ1-2	CAWGGQTGGYGYTF
TRBV19	TRBJ2-7	CASSISGTTSYEQYF
TRBV5-4	TRBJ1-2	CASSIRTGTGVDYGYTF
TRBV6-1	TRBJ2-7	CASSELGLSSYEQYF
TRBV5-4	TRBJ1-2	CASSLSLGAVSGYTF
TRBV7-9	TRBJ2-3	CASTTGQGGTDTQYF
TRBV18	TRBJ1-3	CASSPLGQSSGNTIYF
TRBV6-5	.	CATGTGRYEQYF
TRBV7-3	TRBJ2-1	CASSLNANNEQFF
TRBV19	TRBJ1-5	CATSIVWAGASSNQPQHF
TRBV18	TRBJ2-7	CASSPGGGGGSYEQYF
TRBV10-3	TRBJ2-5	CAVRAVGEETQYF
TRBV6-1	TRBJ1-3	CASSEWSSGNTIYF
TRBV2	TRBJ1-2	CASRQGRDSPLNYGYTF
TRBV6-1	TRBJ2-1	CATLTSDLYNEQFF
TRBV7-8	TRBJ1-1	CASTLIGGVPEAFF
TRBV18	TRBJ1-5	CASSPTGVGQPQHF
TRBV25-1	TRBJ1-2	CASSEWGGGGGYTF
TRBV6-1	TRBJ2-5	CASSEGQSAKTQYF
TRBV5-4	TRBJ2-7	CASSTSLATYLAYEQYF
TRBV6-1	TRBJ1-2	CAGLHRGCYTF
TRBV29-1	TRBJ2-2	CSVDRDGGELFF
TRBV19	TRBJ2-1	CASSIGGGSDNEQFF
TRBV6-1	TRBJ2-7	CASGSTGWSYEQYF
TRBV7-9	TRBJ2-2	CASSLLSGPSGGELFF
TRBV29-1	TRBJ1-1	CSGGTGEMNTEAFF
TRBV5-1	TRBJ1-1	CASSLVGGQLNTEAFF
TRBV14	TRBJ2-7	CASSLTRKRSYEQYF
TRBV6-5	TRBJ2-1	CASSYSGLAGVHRFF
TRBV4-3	TRBJ2-5	CASSQEYASWETQYF
TRBV7-3	TRBJ2-1	CASSLGAGGISNEQFF
TRBV7-8	TRBJ2-7	CASSPGDRGSPYEQYF
TRBV9	TRBJ2-1	CASSALSDPRRNEQFF
TRBV15	TRBJ1-2	CATSRGGTSGYYGYTF
TRBV30	TRBJ1-4	CACTATGTEKLFF
TRBV4-1	TRBJ2-2	CASSQAAYYPGELFF
TRBV10-3	TRBJ1-1	CAISESGHKVTEAFF
TRBV4-2	TRBJ2-7	CASSQDITPGGAYEQYF
TRBV6-4	TRBJ2-2	CASSLAGDTGELFF
TRBV29-1	TRBJ2-7	CSVEDRGRYEQYF
TRBV18	TRBJ1-1	CASSSGTGGNTEAFF
TRBV6-1	TRBJ2-7	CASSEKTGGPHEQYF
TRBV29-1	TRBJ1-1	CSVVTTGWIGAFF
TRBV5-6	TRBJ1-1	CASSLETTGSTEAFF
TRBV4-2	TRBJ2-5	CASSQESQVWETQYF
TRBV14	TRBJ2-3	CASSPRQADTQYF